This TCR beta chain was recovered during a study of PD-1 blockade in classical Hodgkin lymphoma. From germline, CDR1 is MNHEY and CDR2 SMNVEV (reference sequence). The CDR3 is 15 amino acids. With 5 bases removed from V and 3 bases from J, the gap between germline ends came to 16 bases. Here immunoSEQ multiplex PCR was the method, and the copy in TCRdb shows in-frame clones only, minus some. The table includes about 46,000 clones, about nine tenths detected once. Indicated time point: newly diagnosed, previously untreated cHL patient sample. It was PBMCs in newly diagnosed, untreated classical Hodgkin lymphoma that served as comparison.

This TCR was sampled from a human donor with classical Hodgkin lymphoma. The chain uses TRBV27 and TRBJ1-1; D remains unclear. The sequencing input was peripheral blood mononuclear cells (PBMCs). The CDR3 DNA follows: TGTGCCAGCAGTCAACTGCCCCGGGCCTACACTGAAGCTTTCTTT. It translates to CASSQLPRAYTEAFF.